This T cell receptor beta chain comes out of a study of cytomegalovirus exposure and HLA in healthy donors. In the case of this clone: The antigen is not known.

Study-level points and caveats: The availability of immune exposure information extended only to CMV serostatus. TCR beta V segments were, for the most part, productive about 90% or about 30% of the time in an earlier analysis. Among the most significant clusters, several appeared linked to common viral pathogens in a later analysis.

As for the donors, each was a healthy bone marrow donor. PCR involved 60 Vbeta and 13 Jbeta primers. The assay was immunoSEQ multiplex PCR, and TCRdb's table has in-frame clones only and misses some. Of approximately 130,000 clones in the sample, approximately 85% were seen once. The TCR was taken from a woman aged 25 to 39 in good health and CMV-seropositive. The specimen was PBMCs.

CDR3 in DNA: TGTGCCAGCAGCTTAGTACAGGTAAACACTGAAGCTTTCTTT. Protein sequence: CASSLVQVNTEAFF. The rearrangement links TRBV7-9 to TRBJ1-1, with D possibly TRBD1 on 5 matching bases. Germline CDR1 SEHNR, CDR2 FQNEAQ (reference sequence). Trimming removed 1 base from V and 2 bases from J, with 8 bases in between. The CDR3 loop spans 14 amino acids.